The 2 T cell receptor beta chains reported below all come from one sample, sequenced in a study of OX40 agonist ivuxolimab in advanced cancers. Sequenced by immunoSEQ multiplex PCR; TCRdb stores in-frame clones only, minus some. The sample lists more than 70,000 clones, 85% seen once, with less than 0.65% in the top ten. Sample: CD4+ or CD8+ T cells sorted from blood, taken in a trial of the OX40 agonist ivuxolimab. The receptors originated from an adult with an advanced solid tumor such as melanoma, head and neck, liver or kidney cancer.

This clone came up a few times. The chain is built from TRBV27 and TRBJ1-2; a possible D gene is TRBD1 (5 bases). This CDR3 region has 14 residues. Germline CDR1 MNHEY, CDR2 SMNVEV (reference sequence). The V gene lost 4 bases and the J gene lost 4 bases, with 13 bases spanning the gap. The chain's CDR3 is CASSSSVGGYGYTF. In DNA, the CDR3 is TGTGCCAGCAGTTCCTCCGTCGGGGGCTATGGCTACACCTTC.

The J gene is TRBJ2-7, the V gene TRBV5-6; D not certain. V shed 4 bases and J shed 3 bases, with 11 bases lying between them. Looked up from germline, CDR1 is SGHDT and CDR2 is YYEEEE. The length of the CDR3 is 13 residues. The CDR3 region has the DNA TGTGCCAGCAGCGCGACGGTAAACTACGAGCAGTACTTC. Translating it yields CASSATVNYEQYF.